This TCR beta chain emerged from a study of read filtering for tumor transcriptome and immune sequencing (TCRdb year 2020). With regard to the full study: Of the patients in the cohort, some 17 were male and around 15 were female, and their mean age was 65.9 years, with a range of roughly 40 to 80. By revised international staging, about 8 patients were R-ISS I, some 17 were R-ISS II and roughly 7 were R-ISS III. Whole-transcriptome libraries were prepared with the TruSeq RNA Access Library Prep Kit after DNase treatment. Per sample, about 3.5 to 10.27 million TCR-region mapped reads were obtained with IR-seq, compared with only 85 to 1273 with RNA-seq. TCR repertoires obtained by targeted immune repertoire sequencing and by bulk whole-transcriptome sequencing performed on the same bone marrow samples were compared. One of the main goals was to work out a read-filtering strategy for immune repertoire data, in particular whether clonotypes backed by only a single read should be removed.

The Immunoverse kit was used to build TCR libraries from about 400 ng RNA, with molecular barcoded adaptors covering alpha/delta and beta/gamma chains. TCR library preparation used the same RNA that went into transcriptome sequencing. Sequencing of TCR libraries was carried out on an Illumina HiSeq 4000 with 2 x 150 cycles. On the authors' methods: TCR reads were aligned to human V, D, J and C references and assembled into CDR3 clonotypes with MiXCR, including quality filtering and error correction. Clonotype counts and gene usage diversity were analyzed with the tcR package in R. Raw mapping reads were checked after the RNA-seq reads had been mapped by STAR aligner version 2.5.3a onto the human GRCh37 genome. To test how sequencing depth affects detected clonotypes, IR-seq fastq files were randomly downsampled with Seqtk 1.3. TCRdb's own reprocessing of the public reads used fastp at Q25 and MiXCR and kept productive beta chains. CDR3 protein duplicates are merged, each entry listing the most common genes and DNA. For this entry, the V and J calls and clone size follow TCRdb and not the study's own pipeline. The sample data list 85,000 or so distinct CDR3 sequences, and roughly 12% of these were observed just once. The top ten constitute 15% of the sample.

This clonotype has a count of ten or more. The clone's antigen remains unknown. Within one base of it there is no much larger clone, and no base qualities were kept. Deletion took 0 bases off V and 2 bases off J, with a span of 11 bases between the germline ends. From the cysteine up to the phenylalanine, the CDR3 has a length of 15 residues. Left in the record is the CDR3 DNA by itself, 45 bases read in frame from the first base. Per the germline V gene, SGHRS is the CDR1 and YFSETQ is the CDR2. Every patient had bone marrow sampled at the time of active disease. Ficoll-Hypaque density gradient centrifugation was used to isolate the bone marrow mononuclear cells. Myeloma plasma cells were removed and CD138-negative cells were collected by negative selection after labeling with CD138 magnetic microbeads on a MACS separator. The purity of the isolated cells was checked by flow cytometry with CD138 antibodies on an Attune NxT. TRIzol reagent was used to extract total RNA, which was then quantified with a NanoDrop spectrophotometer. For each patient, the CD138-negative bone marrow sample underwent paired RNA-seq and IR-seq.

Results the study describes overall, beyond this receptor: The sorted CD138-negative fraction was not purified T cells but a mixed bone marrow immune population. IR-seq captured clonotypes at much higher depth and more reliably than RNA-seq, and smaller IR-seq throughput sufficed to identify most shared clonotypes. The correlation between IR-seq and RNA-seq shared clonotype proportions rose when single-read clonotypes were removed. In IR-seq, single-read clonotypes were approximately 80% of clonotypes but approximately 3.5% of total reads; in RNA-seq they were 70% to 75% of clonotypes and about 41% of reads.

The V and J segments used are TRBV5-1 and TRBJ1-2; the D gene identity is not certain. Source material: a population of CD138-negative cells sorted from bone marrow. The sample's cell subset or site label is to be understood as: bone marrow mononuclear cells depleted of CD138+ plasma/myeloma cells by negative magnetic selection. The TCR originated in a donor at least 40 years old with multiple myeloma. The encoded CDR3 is CASSLAGGTNYGYTF. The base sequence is TGCGCCAGCAGCTTGGCCGGAGGAACAAACTATGGCTACACCTTC.